A single sample is the source of the 3 T cell receptor beta chains below, sequenced in a study of regulatory and conventional T cells in RAG deficiency. Sequencing used immunoSEQ multiplex PCR; TCRdb keeps in-frame clones, though not all of them. Seen here are under 30,000 clones, under 95% observed once, and the top ten hold approximately 0.82%. Genomic DNA came from blood regulatory T cells gated CD4+ CD25-high CD127-low. The same data also went into a second study, on regulatory T cells. In that study: Primers: 52 TRBV forward and 13 TRBJ reverse.

Material for sequencing was Tregs sorted from blood. The receptors were gathered from a human donor in good health.

This chain uses TRBV4-1 with TRBJ2-1; TRBD2 agrees at 14 bases. The CDR3 sequence is 15 residues long. V was pared by 4 bases and J by 7 bases, with 3 bases of the junction left unmatched. Germline CDR1 and CDR2: MGHRA and YSYEKL. The CDR3 nucleotides are TGCGCCAGCAGCCCGGGACTAGCGGGAGAGAATGAGCAGTTCTTC. Translated: CASSPGLAGENEQFF.

The V gene is TRBV28, the J gene TRBJ2-7; D uncertain. The CDR3 contains 12 residues. Trimming cost V 2 bases and J 3 bases, with 5 bases left between them. Germline loops: CDR1 MDHEN, CDR2 SYDVKM. The CDR3 spells CASSLEFYEQYF. CDR3 DNA: TGTGCCAGCAGTTTAGAGTTCTACGAGCAGTACTTC.

CDR3 in amino acids: CASSILGQINEKLFF. The CDR3 bases are TGTGCCAGTAGTATCCTCGGCCAGATTAATGAAAAACTGTTTTTT. The chain couples TRBV19 to TRBJ1-4; D call uncertain. In germline, CDR1 is LNHDA, CDR2 SQIVND (reference sequence). The V end lost 3 bases, the J end lost 4 bases, and 12 bases lay between the germline ends. CDR3 length equals 15 residues.